This T cell receptor beta chain was identified in a study of T cell repertoires in cytomegalovirus infection. Study as a whole: A matching HLA type, together with CMV infection, was signaled by public TCR beta signatures.

TCRdb fed the reads into MiXCR, producing one record per CDR3 protein. Here the sample spans some 400,000 distinct CDR3 sequences, approximately 31% being singletons. Study-level findings and limits: Individuals carrying CMV plus the relevant HLA were identified by cumulative frequency of public TCR beta families. HLA-C-restricted CMV clonotypes gave the most frequent clonotype in two of eight donors.

Germline assignment: CDR1 SEHNR and CDR2 FQNEAQ (reference sequence). This CDR3 is 13 amino acids long. Trimming stripped 5 bases from V and 9 bases from J, with 14 bases between. This clonotype came up a few times. No antigen is known for it. The clonotype comes from a human donor in good health (CMV status not recorded). Some clones in this sample may be carry-over from other donors' samples. V and J are TRBV7-9 and TRBJ1-5; D remains unclear. Sequencing was performed on PBMCs. The CDR3 sequence is CASSALISMPQHF. CDR3 bases: TGTGCCAGCAGCGCCCTTATATCTATGCCCCAGCATTTT.